Described below is a single TCR beta chain sequence and its context. This specimen comes from a study of blood T cell repertoires in COVID-19. Trimming pared 4 bases from V and 6 bases from J, leaving 15 bases between. The CDR3 contains 14 residues. Germline lookup yields CDR1 LGHNA and CDR2 YSLEER. Produced via immunoSEQ multiplex PCR; TCRdb's table is partial and in-frame only. The data show 360,000 or so clones, over 80% seen once. The sequencing input was PBMCs or T cells enriched from blood (not recorded which). The chain joins TRBV4-3 to TRBJ1-1; TRBD1 might be the D (6 bases). This TCR was sampled from a woman aged 50 to 60 who had recovered from COVID-19. The CDR3 protein is CASSRDTQRAEAFF. CDR3 nucleotide sequence: TGCGCCAGCAGCCGGGACACCCAAAGGGCTGAAGCTTTCTTT.